One TCR beta chain is described in this entry. Cohorts were determined from participant-reported clinical history. This specimen comes from a study of blood T cell repertoires in COVID-19. Study at large: Donors in the United States, Italy and Spain gave samples during acute or convalescent COVID-19. Sample material is recorded as cDNA or gDNA derived from T cells, B-cell-depleted T cells, or PBMCs.

V dropped 1 base and J dropped 8 bases, with 14 bases sitting between them. CDR1 and CDR2 from the germline V gene are MGHRA and YSYEKL. The CDR3 has 14 residues. How the authors handled the data: How many nucleated cells were present was estimated from reference gene primer amplification. Method: immunoSEQ multiplex PCR; TCRdb's copy keeps in-frame clones and lacks some. V, J and clone size derive from that table, while D and trimming were established from the DNA sequence. The sample has more than 250,000 clones; about nine tenths are singletons. The receptor was isolated from a woman between 18 and 29 years old who had recovered from COVID-19. Sequencing input: PBMCs or T cells enriched from blood (not recorded which). This sequence joins TRBV4-1 and TRBJ1-2, with a possible D match to TRBD1 (5 bases). The CDR3 is CASSQAQGDLGYTF. The CDR3 DNA sequence: TGCGCCAGCAGCCAAGCGCAAGGGGATTTGGGCTACACCTTC.